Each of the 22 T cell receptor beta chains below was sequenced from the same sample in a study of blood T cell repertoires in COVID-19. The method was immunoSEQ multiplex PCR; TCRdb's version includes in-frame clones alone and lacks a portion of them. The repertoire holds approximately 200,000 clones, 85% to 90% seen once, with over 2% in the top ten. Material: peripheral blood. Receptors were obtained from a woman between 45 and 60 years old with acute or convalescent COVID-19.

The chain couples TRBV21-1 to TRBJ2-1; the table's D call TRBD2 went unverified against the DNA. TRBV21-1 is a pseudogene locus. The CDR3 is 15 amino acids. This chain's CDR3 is CASSAAGTRRNEQFF. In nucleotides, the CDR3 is TGTGCCAGCAGCGCGGCGGGAACTAGAAGGAATGAGCAGTTCTTC.

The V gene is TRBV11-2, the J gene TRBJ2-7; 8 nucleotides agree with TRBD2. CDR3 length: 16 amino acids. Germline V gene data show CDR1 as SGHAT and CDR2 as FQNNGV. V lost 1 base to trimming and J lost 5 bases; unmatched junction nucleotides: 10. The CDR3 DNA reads TGTGCCAGCAGCTTAGCGAGCGGGAGCCCTCGGGACGAGCAGTACTTC. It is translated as CASSLASGSPRDEQYF.

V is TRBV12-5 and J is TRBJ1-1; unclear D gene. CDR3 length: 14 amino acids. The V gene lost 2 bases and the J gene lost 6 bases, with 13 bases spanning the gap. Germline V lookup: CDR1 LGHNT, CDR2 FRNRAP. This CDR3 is CASGLPLDVSEAFF. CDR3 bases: TGTGCTAGTGGTTTGCCCCTAGATGTATCTGAAGCTTTCTTT.

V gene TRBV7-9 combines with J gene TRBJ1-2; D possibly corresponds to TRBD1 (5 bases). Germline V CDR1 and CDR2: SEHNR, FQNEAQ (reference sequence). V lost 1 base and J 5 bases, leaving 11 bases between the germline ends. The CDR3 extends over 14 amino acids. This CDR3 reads CASSLEGMGYGYTF. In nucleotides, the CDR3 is TGTGCCAGCAGCTTAGAGGGGATGGGTTATGGCTACACCTTC.

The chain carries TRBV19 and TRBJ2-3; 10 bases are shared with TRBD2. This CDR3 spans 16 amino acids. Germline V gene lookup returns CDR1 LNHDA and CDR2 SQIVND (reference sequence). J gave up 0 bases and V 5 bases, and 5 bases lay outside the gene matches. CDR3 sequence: CASSLYSGGSTDTQYF. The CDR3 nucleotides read TGTGCCAGTAGTTTATATAGCGGGGGGAGCACAGATACGCAGTATTTT.

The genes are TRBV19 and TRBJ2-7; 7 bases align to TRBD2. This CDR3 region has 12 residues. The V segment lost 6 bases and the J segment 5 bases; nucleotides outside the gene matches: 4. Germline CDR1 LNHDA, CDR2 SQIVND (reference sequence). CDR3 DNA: TGTGCCAGTAGAGGGACTACCCACGAGCAGTACTTC. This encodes CASRGTTHEQYF.

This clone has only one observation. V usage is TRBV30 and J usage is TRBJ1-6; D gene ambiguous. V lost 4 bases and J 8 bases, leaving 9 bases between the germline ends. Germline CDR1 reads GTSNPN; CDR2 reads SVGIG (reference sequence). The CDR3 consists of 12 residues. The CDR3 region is CAWTSSYSPLHF. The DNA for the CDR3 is TGTGCCTGGACTAGCTCATATTCACCCCTCCACTTT. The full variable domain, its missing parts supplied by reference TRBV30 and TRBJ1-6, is SQTIHQWPATLVQPVGSPLSLECTVEGTSNPNLYWYRQAAGRGLQLLFYSVGIGQISSEVPQNLSASRPQDRQFILSSKKLLLSDSGFYLCAWTSSYSPLHFGNGTRLTVT.

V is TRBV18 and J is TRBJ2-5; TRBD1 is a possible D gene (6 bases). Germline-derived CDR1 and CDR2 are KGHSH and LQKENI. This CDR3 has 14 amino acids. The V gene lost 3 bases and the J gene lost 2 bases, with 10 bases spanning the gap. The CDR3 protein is CASSPGQQQETQYF. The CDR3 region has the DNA TGTGCCAGCTCACCCGGACAGCAACAAGAGACCCAGTACTTC.

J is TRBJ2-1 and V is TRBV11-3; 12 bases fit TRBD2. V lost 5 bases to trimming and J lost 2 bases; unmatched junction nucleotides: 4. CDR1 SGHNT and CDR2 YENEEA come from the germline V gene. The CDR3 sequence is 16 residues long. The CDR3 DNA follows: TGTGCCAGCAGCCCCAGGACTAGCGGGACCTACAATGAGCAGTTCTTC. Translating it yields CASSPRTSGTYNEQFF.

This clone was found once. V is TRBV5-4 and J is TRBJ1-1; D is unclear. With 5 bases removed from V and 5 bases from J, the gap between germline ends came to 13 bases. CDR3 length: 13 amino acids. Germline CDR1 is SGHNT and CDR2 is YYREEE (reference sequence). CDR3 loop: CASSKDPGTEAFF. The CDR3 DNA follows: TGTGCCAGCAGTAAGGATCCGGGAACTGAAGCTTTCTTT.

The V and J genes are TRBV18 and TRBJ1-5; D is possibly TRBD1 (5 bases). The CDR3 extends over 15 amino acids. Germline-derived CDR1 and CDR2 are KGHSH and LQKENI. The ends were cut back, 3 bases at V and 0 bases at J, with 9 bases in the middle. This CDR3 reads CASSPGGDSNQPQHF. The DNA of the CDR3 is TGTGCCAGCTCACCCGGGGGGGATAGCAATCAGCCCCAGCATTTT.

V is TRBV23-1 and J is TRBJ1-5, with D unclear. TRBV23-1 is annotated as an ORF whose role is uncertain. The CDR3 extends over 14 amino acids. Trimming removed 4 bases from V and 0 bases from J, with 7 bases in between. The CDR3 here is CASSLTSSNQPQHF. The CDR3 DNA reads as TGCGCCAGCAGTCTTACAAGTAGCAATCAGCCCCAGCATTTT.

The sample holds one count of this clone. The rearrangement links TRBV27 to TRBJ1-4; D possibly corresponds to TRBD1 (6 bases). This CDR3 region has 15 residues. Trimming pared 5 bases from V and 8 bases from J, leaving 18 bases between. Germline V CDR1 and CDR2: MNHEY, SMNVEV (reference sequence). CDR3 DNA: TGTGCCAGCAGTAAAACAGGGATTAGATTAGAAAAACTGTTTTTT. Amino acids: CASSKTGIRLEKLFF.

The chain's CDR3 is CASTSDRGGTGELFF. DNA for the CDR3: TGCGCCAGCACCTCAGACAGGGGGGGCACCGGGGAGCTGTTTTTT. The rearrangement links TRBV5-1 to TRBJ2-2; 9 positions match TRBD1. CDR1 and CDR2 from the germline V gene are SGHRS and YFSETQ. The CDR3 extends over 15 amino acids. V trimming: 6 bases; J trimming: 4 bases; junction bases outside the gene matches: 7.

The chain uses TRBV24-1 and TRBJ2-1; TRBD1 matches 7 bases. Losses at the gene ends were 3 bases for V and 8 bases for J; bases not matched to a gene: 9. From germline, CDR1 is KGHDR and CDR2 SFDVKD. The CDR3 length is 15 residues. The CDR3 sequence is CATSDPGQLGDEQFF. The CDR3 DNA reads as TGTGCCACCAGTGATCCGGGACAGTTAGGGGATGAGCAGTTCTTC.

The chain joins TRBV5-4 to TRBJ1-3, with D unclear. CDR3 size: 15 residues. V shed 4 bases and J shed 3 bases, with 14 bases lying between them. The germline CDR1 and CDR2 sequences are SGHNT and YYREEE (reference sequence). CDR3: CASSQGLGSGNTIYF. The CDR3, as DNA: TGTGCCAGCAGCCAAGGACTAGGCAGTGGAAACACCATATATTTT.

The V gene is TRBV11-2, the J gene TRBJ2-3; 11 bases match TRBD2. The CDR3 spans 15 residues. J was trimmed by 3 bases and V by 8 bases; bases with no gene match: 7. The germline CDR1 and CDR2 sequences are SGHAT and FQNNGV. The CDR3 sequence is CASGTTSGRTDTQYF. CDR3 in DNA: TGTGCCAGCGGAACTACTAGCGGGAGAACAGATACGCAGTATTTT.

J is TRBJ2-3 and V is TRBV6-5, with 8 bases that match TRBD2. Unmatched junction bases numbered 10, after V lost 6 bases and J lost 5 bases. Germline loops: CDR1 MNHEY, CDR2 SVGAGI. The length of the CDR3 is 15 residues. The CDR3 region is CASSPSGRPKDTQYF. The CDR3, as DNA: TGTGCCAGCAGCCCCAGCGGGAGACCAAAAGATACGCAGTATTTT.

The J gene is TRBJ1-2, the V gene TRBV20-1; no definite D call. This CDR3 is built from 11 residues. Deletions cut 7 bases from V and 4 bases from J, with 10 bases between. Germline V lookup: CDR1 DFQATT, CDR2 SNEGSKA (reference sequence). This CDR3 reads CSVLGSYGYTF. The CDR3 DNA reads TGCAGTGTTCTCGGTTCCTATGGCTACACCTTC.

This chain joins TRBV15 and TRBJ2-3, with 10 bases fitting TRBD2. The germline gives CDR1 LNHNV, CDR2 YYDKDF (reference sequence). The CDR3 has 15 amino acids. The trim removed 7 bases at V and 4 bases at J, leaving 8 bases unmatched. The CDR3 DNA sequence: TGTGCCACCACTATAGCGGGAGGTCGGGCAGATACGCAGTATTTT. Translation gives CATTIAGGRADTQYF.

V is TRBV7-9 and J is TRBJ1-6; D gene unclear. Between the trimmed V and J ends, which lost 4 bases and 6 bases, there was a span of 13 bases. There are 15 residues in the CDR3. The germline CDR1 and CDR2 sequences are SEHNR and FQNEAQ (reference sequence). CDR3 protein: CASSSPREPNSPLHF. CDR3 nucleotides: TGTGCCAGCAGCTCGCCTCGGGAGCCTAATTCACCCCTCCACTTT.

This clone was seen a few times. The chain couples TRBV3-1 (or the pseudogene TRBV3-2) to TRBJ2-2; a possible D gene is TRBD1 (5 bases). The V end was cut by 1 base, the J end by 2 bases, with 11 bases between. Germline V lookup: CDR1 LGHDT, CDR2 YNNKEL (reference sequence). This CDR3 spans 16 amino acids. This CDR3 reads CASSQVVGANTGELFF. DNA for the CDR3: TGTGCCAGCAGCCAAGTTGTAGGGGCCAACACCGGGGAGCTGTTTTTT.